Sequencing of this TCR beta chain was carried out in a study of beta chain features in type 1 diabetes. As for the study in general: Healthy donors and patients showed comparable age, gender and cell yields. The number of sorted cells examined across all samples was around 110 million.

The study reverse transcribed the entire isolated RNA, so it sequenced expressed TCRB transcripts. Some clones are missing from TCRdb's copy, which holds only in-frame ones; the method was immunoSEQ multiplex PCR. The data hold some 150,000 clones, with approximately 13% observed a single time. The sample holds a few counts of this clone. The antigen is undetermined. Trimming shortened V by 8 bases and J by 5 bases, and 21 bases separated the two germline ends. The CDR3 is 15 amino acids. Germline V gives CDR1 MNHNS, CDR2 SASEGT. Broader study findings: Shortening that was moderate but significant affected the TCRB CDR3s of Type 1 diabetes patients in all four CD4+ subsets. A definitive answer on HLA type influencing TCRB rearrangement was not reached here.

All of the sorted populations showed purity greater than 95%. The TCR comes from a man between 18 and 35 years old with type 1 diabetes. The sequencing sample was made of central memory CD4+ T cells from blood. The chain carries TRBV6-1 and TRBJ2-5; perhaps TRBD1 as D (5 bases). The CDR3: CASLGLGYMGETQYF. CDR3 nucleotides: TGTGCCAGCTTGGGGCTGGGCTACATGGGGGAGACCCAGTACTTC.